These 23 T cell receptor beta chains came from one sample sequenced in a study of cytomegalovirus exposure and HLA in healthy donors. PCR amplification relied on 60 Vbeta primers (plus 13 Jbeta primers). Sequencing was performed with immunoSEQ multiplex PCR; in TCRdb, only in-frame clones are kept and a portion is missing. The sample consists of around 140,000 clones, 60% to 85% of them appearing once. The sequenced sample was PBMCs. The receptors were gathered from a man aged 35 to 55 in good health and CMV-seropositive.

The rearrangement links TRBV9 to TRBJ2-3; 13 nucleotides agree with TRBD2. Germline CDR1 SGDLS, CDR2 YYNGEE. J was trimmed by 5 bases and V by 2 bases; bases with no gene match: 5. This CDR3 contains 16 residues. As DNA, the CDR3 is TGTGCCAGCAGCGTCGGACTAGCGGGAGTAGGAGATACGCAGTATTTT. Protein: CASSVGLAGVGDTQYF.

The chain joins TRBV28 to TRBJ1-3; 9 bases match TRBD1. J lost 3 bases, V lost 10 bases, and 4 bases had no gene match. Germline V gives CDR1 MDHEN, CDR2 SYDVKM. There are 13 residues in the CDR3. The CDR3 DNA sequence: TGTGCCATAGGACAGGGGTATGGAAACACCATATATTTT. This gives the protein CAIGQGYGNTIYF.

This clone was observed a single time. J is TRBJ1-3 and V is TRBV28; D gene ambiguous. The CDR3 runs 10 residues. Germline loops: CDR1 MDHEN, CDR2 SYDVKM. The V end lost 8 bases, the J end lost 6 bases, and 5 bases lay between the germline ends. CDR3 sequence (DNA): TGTGCCAGCTCCCAAAACACCATATATTTT. This gives the protein CASSQNTIYF.

The rearrangement joins TRBV2 to TRBJ1-2; TRBD1 matches 8 bases. The length of the CDR3 is 12 residues. Germline V gene data show CDR1 as SNHLY and CDR2 as FYNNEI. Trimming took 8 bases from V and 4 from J; bases not matched to a gene: 3. DNA for the CDR3: TGTGCCAGCGGGACAGGAGTCTATGGCTACACCTTC. It yields the protein CASGTGVYGYTF.

This chain joins TRBV5-4 and TRBJ1-4, with 7 bases lining up with TRBD1. J gave up 8 bases and V 2 bases, and 3 bases lay outside the gene matches. This CDR3 is built from 13 residues. The germline CDR1 and CDR2 sequences are SGHNT and YYREEE (reference sequence). The CDR3 DNA reads as TGTGCCAGCAGCTTAAAGGGGGCAGAAAAACTGTTTTTT. Protein product: CASSLKGAEKLFF.

This chain uses TRBV7-9 with TRBJ2-5; TRBD2 is a possible D gene (5 bases). From germline, CDR1 is SEHNR and CDR2 FQNEAQ (reference sequence). Trimming cost V 5 bases and J 2 bases, with 18 bases left between them. CDR3 length equals 16 residues. CDR3 region: CASSPRTGRSQETQYF. In DNA form, the CDR3 reads TGTGCCAGCAGCCCCAGGACTGGGCGGTCGCAAGAGACCCAGTACTTC.

The chain combines TRBV9 with TRBJ2-5, with unresolved D. The CDR3 length is 14 residues. Between the trimmed V and J ends, which lost 4 bases and 5 bases, there was a span of 15 bases. The germline gives CDR1 SGDLS, CDR2 YYNGEE. CDR3 nucleotide sequence: TGTGCCAGCAGCTTGAGACTGCTTGGGGAGACCCAGTACTTC. It codes for CASSLRLLGETQYF. The full variable domain, its missing parts supplied by reference TRBV9 and TRBJ2-5, is DSGVTQTPKHLITATGQRVTLRCSPRSGDLSVYWYQQSLDQGLQFLIQYYNGEERAKGNILERFSAQQFPDLHSELNLSSLELGDSALYFCASSLRLLGETQYFGPGTRLLVL.

Concerning this clone: The sample has other DNA sequences that encode this CDR3 too. CDR3: CASSRQENTEAFF. The CDR3 DNA follows: TGTGCCAGCAGCCGACAGGAGAACACTGAAGCTTTCTTT. The rearrangement joins TRBV7-9 to TRBJ1-1, with D tentatively TRBD1 (6 bases). The CDR3 spans 13 residues. The germline gives CDR1 SEHNR, CDR2 FQNEAQ (reference sequence). V was trimmed by 5 bases and J by 1 base, leaving 8 bases between them. Complete variable domain (other parts from reference TRBV7-9 and TRBJ1-1): DTGVSQNPRHKITKRGQNVTFRCDPISEHNRLYWYRQTLGQGPEFLTYFQNEAQLEKSRLLSDRFSAERPKGSFSTLEIQRTEQGDSAMYLCASSRQENTEAFFGQGTRLTVV.

This sequence joins TRBV4-1 and TRBJ2-2; 10 positions match TRBD2. Trimming at V came to 1 base and at J to 3 bases, leaving 8 bases not matched to a gene. The V gene's germline CDR1 is MGHRA and CDR2 YSYEKL. The CDR3 runs to 18 residues. CDR3 nucleotide sequence: TGCGCCAGCAGCCAAGGGGCTAGCGGGAGTTTGGACACCGGGGAGCTGTTTTTT. Translating it yields CASSQGASGSLDTGELFF.

The chain couples TRBV11-2 to TRBJ2-7; TRBD1 is a possible D gene (7 bases). V was shortened by 2 bases and J by 5 bases, with 19 bases between the two germline ends. Germline CDR1 is SGHAT and CDR2 is FQNNGV. There are 16 residues in the CDR3. CDR3 amino acids: CASSLNTGERGDEQYF. The CDR3 DNA is TGTGCCAGCAGCTTAAATACAGGGGAAAGGGGGGACGAGCAGTACTTC.

The chain has TRBV30 and TRBJ2-5; the D gene is possibly TRBD1 (6 bases). The V and J ends lost 0 bases and 7 bases respectively, with 12 bases between them. The CDR3 loop spans 13 amino acids. In germline, CDR1 is GTSNPN, CDR2 SVGIG (reference sequence). The CDR3 region has the DNA TGTGCCTGGAGTGTACTGGGGGCGGGGACCCAGTACTTC. Protein: CAWSVLGAGTQYF.

The DNA for the CDR3 is TGTGCCACCCTAGCGGGAGGGATCTACAATGAGCAGTTCTTC. Translation gives CATLAGGIYNEQFF. The chain employs TRBV2 and TRBJ2-1, with 12 bases that match TRBD2. The CDR3 totals 14 residues. CDR1 is SNHLY, CDR2 FYNNEI, per germline. The V segment lost 10 bases and the J segment 3 bases; nucleotides outside the gene matches: 4.

The CDR3 DNA reads as TGTGCCAGCAGCCGGGACAAGACCTACGAGCAGTACTTC. Amino acids: CASSRDKTYEQYF. The chain employs TRBV7-2 and TRBJ2-7, with a weak D call TRBD1 (6 bases). The germline CDR1 and CDR2 sequences are SGHTA and FQGNSA. The CDR3 spans 13 residues. The V gene lost 5 bases and the J gene lost 2 bases, with 10 bases spanning the gap.

The rearrangement joins TRBV7-8 to TRBJ2-7; D ambiguous. V lost 1 base to trimming and J lost 6 bases, with 10 bases between them. This CDR3 comprises 13 residues. Germline-derived CDR1 and CDR2 are SGHVS and FQNEAQ. CDR3 region: CASSLERAREQYF. In DNA, the CDR3 is TGTGCCAGCAGCTTAGAGCGAGCCCGCGAGCAGTACTTC.

The chain combines TRBV28 with TRBJ1-1; maybe TRBD1 (6 bases). The CDR3 consists of 14 residues. Trimming stripped 7 bases from V and 11 bases from J, with 23 bases between. Germline CDR1 is MDHEN and CDR2 is SYDVKM. The CDR3 nucleotides are TGTGCCAGCATCCAACAGGGACGAAAAAGTAAGGCTTTCTTT. The encoded protein is CASIQQGRKSKAFF. The variable domain in full, with the rest retrieved from reference TRBV28 and TRBJ1-1, is DVKVTQSSRYLVKRTGEKVFLECVQDMDHENMFWYRQDPGLGLRLIYFSYDVKMKEKGDIPEGYSVSREKKERFSLILESASTNQTSMYLCASIQQGRKSKAFFGQGTRLTVV.

This sequence joins TRBV5-1 and TRBJ2-1, with D perhaps matching TRBD2 (6 bases). The V gene's germline CDR1 is SGHRS and CDR2 YFSETQ. Trimming took 0 bases from V and 2 from J, leaving 12 bases between them. The length of the CDR3 is 16 residues. CDR3 nucleotides: TGCGCCAGCAGCTTGGTAGACGGGAGCGCCTACAATGAGCAGTTCTTC. This gives the protein CASSLVDGSAYNEQFF.

The rearrangement joins TRBV19 to TRBJ1-5, with TRBD1 matching over 12 bases. The germline CDR1 and CDR2 sequences are LNHDA and SQIVND (reference sequence). The CDR3 is 14 residues long. V dropped 5 bases and J dropped 7; count of bases not matched to a gene: 3. The CDR3 loop reads CASSRGTGGQPQHF. DNA for the CDR3: TGTGCCAGTAGTCGCGGGACAGGGGGCCAGCCCCAGCATTTT.

This clone was observed a single time. The CDR3 sequence is CASSVGPGGRGETQYF. The CDR3 nucleotides are TGTGCCAGCAGCGTAGGTCCGGGGGGGCGAGGGGAGACCCAGTACTTC. The genes are TRBV9 and TRBJ2-5, with 8 bases that match TRBD2. This CDR3 is built from 16 residues. Germline lookup yields CDR1 SGDLS and CDR2 YYNGEE. V dropped 0 bases and J dropped 5; count of bases not matched to a gene: 9.

The V call is TRBV7-9, the J call TRBJ2-2; 8 bases map to TRBD1. The V gene's germline CDR1 is SEHNR and CDR2 FQNEAQ (reference sequence). The CDR3 length is 16 residues. Losses at the gene ends were 0 bases for V and 1 base for J; bases not matched to a gene: 1. The CDR3 DNA follows: TGTGCCAGCAGCTTAGCCGGGACAGGGAACACCGGGGAGCTGTTTTTT. Translated, it gives CASSLAGTGNTGELFF.

Many counts were recorded for this clone. The CDR3 DNA reads TGTGCCAGCAGTGAATTGCAGGGGGTAACCTACGAGCAGTACTTC. Encoded protein: CASSELQGVTYEQYF. V usage is TRBV6-1 and J usage is TRBJ2-7; 7 positions match TRBD1. The CDR3 spans 15 residues. V was clipped by 2 bases and J by 2 bases; unmatched bases: 6. Germline V gives CDR1 MNHNS, CDR2 SASEGT.

The chain joins TRBV19 to TRBJ1-5; the D is unclear. Looked up from germline, CDR1 is LNHDA and CDR2 is SQIVND (reference sequence). Trimming shortened V by 0 bases and J by 8 bases, and 11 bases separated the two germline ends. The CDR3 runs to 14 residues. CDR3 in DNA: TGTGCCAGTAGTATAGATCCGGGTTGGGAGCCCCAGCATTTT. This sequence encodes CASSIDPGWEPQHF.

The sample holds one count of this clone. The V call is TRBV7-3, the J call TRBJ2-3; possibly TRBD2 for D (5 bases). Germline values: CDR1 SGHTA, CDR2 FQGTGA. Trimming stripped 5 bases from V and 5 bases from J, with 11 bases between. The CDR3 length is 13 residues. The CDR3 DNA reads as TGTGCCAGCAGCATACTAGGGCGAGATACGCAGTATTTT. Residues: CASSILGRDTQYF.

To note about this clone: Other DNA sequences in the sample encode the same CDR3. This chain connects TRBV15 to TRBJ2-6, with TRBD1 identical over 9 bases. This CDR3 spans 20 amino acids. Germline V CDR1 and CDR2: LNHNV, YYDKDF (reference sequence). The V gene end was trimmed by 4 bases and the J gene end by 4 bases; junction bases not matched to a gene: 17. In DNA form, the CDR3 reads TGTGCCACCAGCACCGGGACAGGGCTAGCGGAGGGTGGCGGGGCCAACGTCCTGACTTTC. Its protein is CATSTGTGLAEGGGANVLTF.